This T cell receptor beta chain was observed in a study of technical replicates of blood from a handful of donors. The ends lost 0 bases at V and 6 bases at J; junction bases unmatched: 2. Germline V lookup: CDR1 MDHEN, CDR2 SYDVKM. The CDR3 has 14 residues. Generated by immunoSEQ multiplex PCR, the TCRdb table keeps only in-frame clones and is missing some. The sample gives approximately 85,000 clones, 90% to 95% of which show up once; 0.2% to 0.3% is in the top ten. The sequence derives from a human donor in good health. The chain combines TRBV28 with TRBJ2-1, with 7 bases lining up with TRBD2. The sequenced material came from T cells isolated from PBMCs. CDR3: CASSLWGEGNEQFF. The CDR3 DNA is TGTGCCAGCAGTTTATGGGGGGAGGGCAATGAGCAGTTCTTC.